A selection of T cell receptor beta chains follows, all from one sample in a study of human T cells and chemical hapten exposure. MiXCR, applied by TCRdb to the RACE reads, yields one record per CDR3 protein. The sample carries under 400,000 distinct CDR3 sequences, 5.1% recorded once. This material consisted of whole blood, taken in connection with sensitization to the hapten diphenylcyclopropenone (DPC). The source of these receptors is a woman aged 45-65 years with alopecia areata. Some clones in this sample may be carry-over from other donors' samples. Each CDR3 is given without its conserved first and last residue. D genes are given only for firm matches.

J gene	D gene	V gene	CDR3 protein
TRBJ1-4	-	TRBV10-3	AISLQDGEKLF
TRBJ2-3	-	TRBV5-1	ASSLAPLGTDTQY
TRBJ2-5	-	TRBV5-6	ASSLRTGETQY
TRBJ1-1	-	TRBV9	ASSVDFKNTEAF
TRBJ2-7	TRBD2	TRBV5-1	ASSLEGTSVYEQY
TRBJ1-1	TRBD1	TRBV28	ASRALQGDTEAF
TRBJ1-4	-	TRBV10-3	AIRAFGPNEKLF
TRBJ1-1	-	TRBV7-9	ASSLGVPPTAF
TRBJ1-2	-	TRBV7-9	ASSLGADSYT
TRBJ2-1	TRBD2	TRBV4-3	ASSQGILAGGPGNNEQF
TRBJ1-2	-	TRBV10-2	ASRELTGSTYGYT
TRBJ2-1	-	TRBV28	ASSFRGFNNEQF
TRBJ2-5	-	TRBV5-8	ASSLRLGGQTQY
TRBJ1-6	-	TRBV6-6	ASTPEKRTIGSPLH
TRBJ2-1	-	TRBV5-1	ASSRMVNEQF
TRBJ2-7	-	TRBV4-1	ASSQAQGYEQY
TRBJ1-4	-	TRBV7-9	ASRSTGSFNEKLF
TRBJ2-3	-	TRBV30	AHALAIESTDTQY
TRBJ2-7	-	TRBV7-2	ASSAGVANYEQY
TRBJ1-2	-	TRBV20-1	SARDDLYYGYT
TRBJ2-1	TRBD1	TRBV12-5	ASGLIPDGTAHNEQF
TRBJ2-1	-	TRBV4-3	ASSQDLGQQF
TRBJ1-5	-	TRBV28	ASRGLRNNQPQH
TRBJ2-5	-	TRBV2	ASSDQIARGETQY
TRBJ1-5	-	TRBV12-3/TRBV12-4	ASSFIGIGDQPQH
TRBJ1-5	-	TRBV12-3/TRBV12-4	ASGPWESNQPQH
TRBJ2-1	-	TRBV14	ASSLGGGSFYNEQF
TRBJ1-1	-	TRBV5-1	ASSLVGTVNTEAF
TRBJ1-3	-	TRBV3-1	ASSQAGAPPGNTIY
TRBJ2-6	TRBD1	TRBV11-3	ASSPGTGTGPGANVLT
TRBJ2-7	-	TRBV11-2	ASTRSGGDEQY
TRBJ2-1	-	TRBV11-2	ASSLHNEQF
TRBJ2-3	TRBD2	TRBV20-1	SAIARRGGFTDTQY
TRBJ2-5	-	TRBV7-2	ASSQSPEETQY
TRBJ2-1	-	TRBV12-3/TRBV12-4	ASSLAGSRNEQF
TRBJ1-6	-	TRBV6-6	ASGEGSYNSPLH
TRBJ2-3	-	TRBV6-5	ASKISPSTDTQY
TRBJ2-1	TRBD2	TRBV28	ASKLAGYNEQF
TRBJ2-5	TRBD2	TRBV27	ASSYIGRAQETQY
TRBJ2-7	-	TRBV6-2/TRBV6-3	ASSIGQYEQY
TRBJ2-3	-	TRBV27	AISPGKNTDTQY
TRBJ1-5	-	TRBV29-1	SVGYGDQPQH
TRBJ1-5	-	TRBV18	ASSTGRNRNQPQH
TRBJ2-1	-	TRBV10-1	ASSELSSRRFNEQF
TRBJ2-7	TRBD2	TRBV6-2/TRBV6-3	ASRLGAGASYEQY
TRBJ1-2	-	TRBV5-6	ASSWGGQYGYT
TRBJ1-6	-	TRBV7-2	ASSLGGGSGSPLH
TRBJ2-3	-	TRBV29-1	SVEGSRSTDTQY
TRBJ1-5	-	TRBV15	ATSRAGRPSNQPQH
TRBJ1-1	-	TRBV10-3	AISEKGNGVRNTEAF
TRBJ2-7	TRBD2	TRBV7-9	ASSSSGGPEQY
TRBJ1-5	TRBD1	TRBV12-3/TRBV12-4	ASSPLQGASNQPQH
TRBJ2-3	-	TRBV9	ASSPVAAITDTQY
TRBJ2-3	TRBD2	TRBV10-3	AISVAGGSTDTQY
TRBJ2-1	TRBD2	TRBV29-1	SVDGLAGHSYNEQF
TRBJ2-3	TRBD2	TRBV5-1	ASSPGLAGGPGTDTQY
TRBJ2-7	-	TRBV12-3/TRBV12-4	ASSLVQGSIYEQY
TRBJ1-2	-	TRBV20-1	SARDRSNYGYT